The TCR beta chain under discussion was sequenced for a study of vaccination and CD4 T cells after COVID-19. Study-wide background: Under 10 convalescent patients had mild and one had severe PCR-confirmed SARS-CoV-2 disease. The authors gave control cultures a CEFX pool, an HIV-1 Nef pool, or no peptide. Overlapping spike peptides served as the stimulus for the cells. These peptides came from SARS-CoV-2 and from the common cold coronaviruses HCoV-NL63, HCoV-OC43 and HCoV-229E.

Sequence data for DNA of cultured CD4+ T cells were generated by the Oncomine TCR Beta short-read assay. TCRdb recomputed calls from the PCR reads with MiXCR, one row per CDR3 protein. The table has around 13,000 distinct CDR3 sequences, 21% seen once. Treatment meaning: roughly 10-day PBMC culture with coronavirus spike peptide pools or control peptides (ViraFEST assay). Positive PCR tests dated from March to December 2020, predating US Alpha, Beta and Delta variants. On this clonotype itself: The antigen remains undetermined.

This receptor was taken from a human donor with COVID-19. The sequencing sample was made of cultured CD4+ T cells from blood.

CDR3 DNA: TGTGCCAGCAGCCCGGGGGACAGACTAACCTACGAGCAGTACTTC. Its protein product is CASSPGDRLTYEQYF. The rearrangement joins TRBV5-6 to TRBJ2-7, with D maybe TRBD1 (7 bases). V dropped 4 bases and J dropped 2 bases, with 16 bases sitting between them. The CDR3 is 15 residues long. Germline CDR1 is SGHDT and CDR2 is YYEEEE.